Each of the 28 T cell receptor beta chains below was sequenced from the same sample in a study of post-analysis software for immune sequencing data. Included in the TCR beta cDNA libraries were unique molecular identifiers. In TCRdb, the PCR reads were re-called with MiXCR into one record per CDR3 protein. The repertoire consists of 150,000 to 200,000 distinct CDR3 sequences, with 36% occurring once and the leading ten covering 25% to 30%. This specimen was blood, taken after autologous hematopoietic stem cell transplantation. The source of these receptors is a girl under 18 with multiple sclerosis.

The chain employs TRBV9 and TRBJ1-5; D perhaps matches TRBD1 (5 bases). The CDR3 sequence is 14 residues long. Germline V gives CDR1 SGDLS, CDR2 YYNGEE. Trimming left V 3 bases short and J 2 bases short, with 9 bases between. CDR3 loop: CASSGGGGNQPQHF. DNA for the CDR3: TGTGCCAGCAGCGGAGGAGGGGGCAATCAGCCCCAGCATTTT.

The rearrangement uses TRBV7-9 and TRBJ1-2, with 12 bases identical to TRBD1. Germline V gene lookup returns CDR1 SEHNR and CDR2 FQNEAQ (reference sequence). The CDR3 runs to 17 residues. The V segment lost 4 bases and the J segment 0 bases; nucleotides outside the gene matches: 6. The CDR3 DNA reads as TGTGCCAGCAGCTCACCGGGACAGGGGGCCCCTAACTATGGCTACACCTTC. Translating it yields CASSSPGQGAPNYGYTF.

This chain connects TRBV15 to TRBJ2-2; 10 bases are shared with TRBD2. This CDR3 spans 23 amino acids. V shed 0 bases and J 2 bases; nucleotides not matched to a gene: 21. Germline V CDR1 and CDR2: LNHNV, YYDKDF (reference sequence). CDR3 nucleotide sequence: TGTGCCACCAGCAGAGATTTACTGCGTCAGGGGTGGATAGCGGGAGGCAACACCGGGGAGCTGTTTTTT. Translating it yields CATSRDLLRQGWIAGGNTGELFF.

This clonotype is classed as medium-sized. CDR3 loop: CASSLAQGTTETQYF. CDR3 in DNA: TGTGCCAGCAGCTTAGCACAGGGAACCACAGAGACCCAGTACTTC. The V and J genes are TRBV7-9 and TRBJ2-5; D possibly corresponds to TRBD1 (6 bases). The CDR3 length is 15 residues. From germline, CDR1 is SEHNR and CDR2 FQNEAQ (reference sequence). V dropped 0 bases and J dropped 4 bases, with 12 bases sitting between them.

The genes are TRBV7-2 and TRBJ1-2; a weak D match, TRBD1 (5 bases). The germline V and J ends were trimmed by 5 bases and 5 bases, with 12 bases remaining between them. The CDR3 has 13 amino acids. Germline V lookup: CDR1 SGHTA, CDR2 FQGNSA. The CDR3: CASSHGTVYGYTF. The CDR3 bases are TGTGCCAGCAGCCACGGGACTGTATATGGCTACACCTTC.

This chain joins TRBV29-1 and TRBJ2-4; TRBD1 agrees at 7 bases. The CDR3 loop spans 13 amino acids. Germline values: CDR1 SQVTM, CDR2 ANQGSEA. Trimming at V came to 4 bases and at J to 13 bases, leaving 13 bases not matched to a gene. The CDR3 nucleotides read TGCAGCGTTGTGACAGGGATGTACAATGAGCAGTACTTC. This sequence encodes CSVVTGMYNEQYF.

The CDR3 sequence is CASSRGRRLNEKLFF. In DNA form, the CDR3 reads TGCGCCAGCAGCCGCGGACGGAGGCTAAATGAAAAACTGTTTTTT. The rearrangement uses TRBV5-1 and TRBJ1-4; no definite D call. Trimming shortened V by 4 bases and J by 5 bases, and 15 bases separated the two germline ends. The CDR3 is 15 residues long. Germline-derived CDR1 and CDR2 are SGHRS and YFSETQ. Based on the CDR3 plus reference TRBV5-1 and TRBJ1-4, the full variable domain is KAGVTQTPRYLIKTRGQQVTLSCSPISGHRSVSWYQQTPGQGLQFLFEYFSETQRNKGNFPGRFSGRQFSNSRSEMNVSTLELGDSALYLCASSRGRRLNEKLFFGSGTQLSVL.

The chain carries TRBV4-2 and TRBJ1-2; TRBD1 aligns across 7 bases. The CDR3 extends over 14 amino acids. Germline CDR1 is LGHNA and CDR2 is YNFKEQ. Losses at the gene ends were 3 bases for V and 2 bases for J; bases not matched to a gene: 3. The CDR3 region has the DNA TGTGCCAGCAGCCAGACGACAGGGAACTATGGCTACACCTTC. It specifies CASSQTTGNYGYTF.

The V call is TRBV29-1, the J call TRBJ2-2; 7 bases agree with TRBD2. This CDR3 comprises 15 residues. CDR1 and CDR2 (germline): SQVTM, ANQGSEA. The V and J ends lost 6 bases and 4 bases, in that order; junction bases with no gene match: 11. CDR3 DNA: TGCAGCGTCCCAGGGACGGGAGGTAGCACCGGGGAGCTGTTTTTT. Its protein is CSVPGTGGSTGELFF.

This chain uses TRBV7-9 with TRBJ2-1, with TRBD2 matching over 10 bases. This CDR3 is 13 amino acids long. Trimming cost V 3 bases and J 10 bases; bases outside gene matches: 3. CDR1 and CDR2 (germline): SEHNR, FQNEAQ (reference sequence). In DNA, the CDR3 is TGTGCCAGCAGCTTTTCGACTAGCGGGGAGCAGTTCTTC. Translation gives CASSFSTSGEQFF.

This clonotype was counted only a few times. The genes are TRBV24-1 and TRBJ2-7; maybe TRBD1 (7 bases). The germline CDR1 and CDR2 sequences are KGHDR and SFDVKD. V lost 4 bases to trimming and J lost 3 bases, with 12 bases between them. This CDR3 comprises 14 residues. The CDR3 DNA reads as TGTGCCACCAGTGAACCCAGGGGGGTCTACGAGCAGTACTTC. It is translated as CATSEPRGVYEQYF.

The chain links TRBV6-6 to TRBJ2-7, with D perhaps matching TRBD2 (5 bases). V gave up 5 bases and J gave up 2 bases, with 13 bases separating them. The CDR3 has 14 residues. Germline V lookup: CDR1 MNHNY, CDR2 SVGAGI (reference sequence). In nucleotides, the CDR3 is TGTGCCAGCAGTCCGGCTAGCAGTACCTACGAGCAGTACTTC. Its translation: CASSPASSTYEQYF.

The V call is TRBV6-5, the J call TRBJ1-1; 7 bases match TRBD1. CDR1 MNHEY and CDR2 SVGAGI come from the germline V gene. The CDR3 has 16 amino acids. V was pared by 0 bases and J by 2 bases, with 6 bases of the junction left unmatched. The CDR3 region has the DNA TGTGCCAGCAGTTACTCCCACACAGGGGTAAACACTGAAGCTTTCTTT. Protein sequence: CASSYSHTGVNTEAFF.

In this sample, this clonotype turned up a few times. This chain links TRBV25-1 with TRBJ2-7, with 13 bases fitting TRBD2. J was trimmed by 3 bases and V by 7 bases; bases with no gene match: 15. The CDR3 has 18 residues. Germline values: CDR1 MGHDK, CDR2 SYGVNS. CDR3 coding DNA: TGTGCCAGCATCTACCCCGGGACTAGCGGGAAAGGCTACTACGAGCAGTACTTC. This translates into CASIYPGTSGKGYYEQYF.

Details on this clonotype: This may stem from a read error, because a much larger clone lies one nucleotide away. This sequence joins TRBV29-1 and TRBJ2-7; tentatively, D is TRBD1 (6 bases). The V gene's germline CDR1 is SQVTM and CDR2 ANQGSEA. Trimming left V 8 bases short and J 2 bases short, with 13 bases between. The CDR3 is made up of 12 amino acids. Here the CDR3 reads CSLRTEPYEQYF. CDR3 bases: TGCAGCCTCCGGACAGAGCCCTACGAGCAGTACTTC.

This clonotype was seen more than once but under ten times. The CDR3 spells CASSLTGQVQETQYF. The CDR3 DNA follows: TGCGCCAGCAGCTTGACCGGCCAGGTTCAAGAGACCCAGTACTTC. The genes are TRBV5-1 and TRBJ2-5; D is unclear. CDR1 and CDR2 (germline): SGHRS, YFSETQ. CDR3 length equals 15 residues. With 1 base removed from V and 2 bases from J, the gap between germline ends came to 12 bases.

The chain uses TRBV20-1 and TRBJ2-3; D call uncertain. Germline V lookup: CDR1 DFQATT, CDR2 SNEGSKA (reference sequence). The CDR3 length is 13 residues. V lost 0 bases and J 3 bases, leaving 7 bases between the germline ends. CDR3 coding DNA: TGCAGTGCTAGAGATTTTGCGACAGATACGCAGTATTTT. Its translation: CSARDFATDTQYF.

V and J are TRBV12-3 or TRBV12-4 and TRBJ1-5, with D uncertain. CDR3 length: 12 amino acids. Trimming removed 5 bases at V and 5 bases at J, with 7 bases between. In nucleotides, the CDR3 is TGTGCCAGCAGTCTAGACGATCAGCCCCAGCATTTT. Translated, it gives CASSLDDQPQHF.

J is TRBJ2-1 and V is TRBV20-1, with 8 bases lining up with TRBD2. Unmatched junction bases numbered 15, after V lost 6 bases and J lost 8 bases. CDR3 length: 15 residues. Germline-derived CDR1 and CDR2 are DFQATT and SNEGSKA (reference sequence). The CDR3 protein is CSAYPGTRKADEQFF. CDR3 bases: TGCAGTGCCTACCCCGGGACTAGGAAAGCAGATGAGCAGTTCTTC.

The chain couples TRBV29-1 to TRBJ2-7, with a tentative D call TRBD2 (6 bases). The length of the CDR3 is 16 residues. Germline CDR1 SQVTM, CDR2 ANQGSEA. V was pared by 7 bases and J by 0 bases, with 22 bases between. The CDR3 DNA follows: TGCAGCGCACGCCGGGGGTGGGACGCCAACTCCTACGAGCAGTACTTC. Its translation: CSARRGWDANSYEQYF.

The chain joins TRBV7-2 to TRBJ2-7, with D uncertain. V lost 8 bases to trimming and J lost 2 bases, with 16 bases between them. Per germline, CDR1 SGHTA and CDR2 FQGNSA. This CDR3 has 14 amino acids. CDR3 DNA: TGTGCCAGCGGCTCGCCCCGGGCGCCCTACGAGCAGTACTTC. It translates to CASGSPRAPYEQYF.

This chain connects TRBV28 to TRBJ2-5, with 10 bases aligning to TRBD1. The end of the DNA aligns better with TRBJ2-7, so the J call may be wrong. The length of the CDR3 is 16 residues. Germline V gene sequence: CDR1 MDHEN, CDR2 SYDVKM. This CDR3 reads CASSFPGTGVLGEQYF. The CDR3 coding sequence is TGTGCCAGCAGTTTTCCCGGGACAGGGGTCTTGGGCGAGCAGTACTTC.

This clonotype came up a few times. The chain couples TRBV3-1 to TRBJ2-1, with a weak D call TRBD2 (5 bases). Germline CDR1 reads LGHDT; CDR2 reads YNNKEL (reference sequence). The CDR3 covers 16 residues. V was pared by 2 bases and J by 8 bases, with 19 bases between. The CDR3 here is CASSQPRAAYNDEQFF. The CDR3 DNA is TGTGCCAGCAGCCAACCGAGGGCAGCTTACAATGATGAGCAGTTCTTC.

This clonotype was seen repeatedly, ten times or more. The CDR3: CASSQEGNNSPLHF. Written as DNA, the CDR3 is TGTGCCAGCAGCCAAGAGGGGAATAATTCACCCCTCCACTTT. The chain couples TRBV3-1 to TRBJ1-6; D uncertain. V was cut by 0 bases and J by 5 bases, with 5 bases left in between. Germline V gene sequence: CDR1 LGHDT, CDR2 YNNKEL (reference sequence). The CDR3 consists of 14 residues.

The chain is built from TRBV10-3 and TRBJ2-3; D might be TRBD2 (6 bases). V lost 1 base and J 6 bases, leaving 14 bases between the germline ends. The length of the CDR3 is 15 residues. From germline, CDR1 is ENHRY and CDR2 SYGVKD. In DNA form, the CDR3 reads TGTGCCATCAGTGAGTGGTCGGGAGAATCCGATACGCAGTATTTT. Amino acid sequence: CAISEWSGESDTQYF.

This clonotype was seen a few times. CDR3 DNA sequence: TGCGCCAGCAGTGAGAGGGGGGCTGGGGCCAACGTCCTGACTTTC. It specifies CASSERGAGANVLTF. The gene calls are TRBV10-2 and TRBJ2-6; D is possibly TRBD1 or TRBD2 (6 bases each). The V end was cut by 2 bases, the J end by 2 bases, with 7 bases between. This CDR3 contains 15 residues. Looked up from germline, CDR1 is WSHSY and CDR2 is SAAADI.

Ten or more counts support this clonotype. The V and J genes are TRBV12-3 or TRBV12-4 and TRBJ2-1; 7 positions match TRBD2. The CDR3 sequence is 14 residues long. V lost 9 bases to trimming and J lost 8 bases; unmatched junction nucleotides: 13. CDR3 bases: TGTGCCAGTCGATCGGGAGGCCTTATGGATGAGCAGTTCTTC. Translating gives CASRSGGLMDEQFF.

V is TRBV7-9 and J is TRBJ1-5, with TRBD1 as a possible D gene (5 bases). Germline assignment: CDR1 SEHNR and CDR2 FQNEAQ (reference sequence). The CDR3 has 14 amino acids. Deletions cut 4 bases from V and 0 bases from J, with 7 bases between. The CDR3: CASSWGHSNQPQHF. CDR3 DNA: TGTGCCAGCAGCTGGGGCCATAGCAATCAGCCCCAGCATTTT.